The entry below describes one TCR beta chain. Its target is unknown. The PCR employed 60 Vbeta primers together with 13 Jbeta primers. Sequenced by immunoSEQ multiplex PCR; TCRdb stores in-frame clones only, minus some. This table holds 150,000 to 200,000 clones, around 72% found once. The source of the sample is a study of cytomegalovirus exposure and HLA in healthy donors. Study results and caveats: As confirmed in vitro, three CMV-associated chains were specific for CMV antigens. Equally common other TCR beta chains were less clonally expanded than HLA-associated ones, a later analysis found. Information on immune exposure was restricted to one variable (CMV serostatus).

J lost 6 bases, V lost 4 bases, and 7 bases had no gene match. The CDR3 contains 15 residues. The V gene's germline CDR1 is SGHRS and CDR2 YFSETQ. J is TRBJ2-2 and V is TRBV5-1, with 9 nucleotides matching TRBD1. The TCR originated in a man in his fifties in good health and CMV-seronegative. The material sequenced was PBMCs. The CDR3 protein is CASSRWTGEAGELFF. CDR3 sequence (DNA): TGCGCCAGCAGCCGTTGGACAGGGGAGGCCGGGGAGCTGTTTTTT.